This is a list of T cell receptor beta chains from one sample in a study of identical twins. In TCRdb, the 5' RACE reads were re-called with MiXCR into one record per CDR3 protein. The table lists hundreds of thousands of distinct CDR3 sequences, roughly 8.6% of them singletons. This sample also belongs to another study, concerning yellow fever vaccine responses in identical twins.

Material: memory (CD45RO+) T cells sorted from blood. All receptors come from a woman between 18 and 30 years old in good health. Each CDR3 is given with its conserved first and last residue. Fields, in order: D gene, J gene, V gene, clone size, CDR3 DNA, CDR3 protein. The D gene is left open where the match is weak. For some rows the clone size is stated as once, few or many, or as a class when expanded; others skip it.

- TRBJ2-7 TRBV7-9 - TGTGCCAGCAGCTTAGCAATCGCGGGGAACGAGCAGTACTTC CASSLAIAGNEQYF
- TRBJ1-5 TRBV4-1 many TGCGCCAGCAGCCAAGAACACAATCAGCCCCAGCATTTT CASSQEHNQPQHF
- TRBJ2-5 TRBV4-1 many TGCGCCAGCAGCCAACCCCCTGGAGGATCGGAGACCCAGTACTTC CASSQPPGGSETQYF
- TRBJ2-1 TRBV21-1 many TGTGCCAGCAGCAAAGTCCCGACTATGGCCTACAATGAGCAGTTCTTC CASSKVPTMAYNEQFF
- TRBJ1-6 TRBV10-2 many TGCGCCTGTTCTGGACAGTCGGATTCACCCCTCCACTTT CACSGQSDSPLHF
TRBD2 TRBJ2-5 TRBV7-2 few TGTGCCAGCAGCTTAGACACGGGAGGGCCTCAGACCCAGTACTTC CASSLDTGGPQTQYF
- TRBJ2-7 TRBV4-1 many TGCGCCAGCAGCTACCGGGACTCATCCTACGAGCAGTACTTC CASSYRDSSYEQYF
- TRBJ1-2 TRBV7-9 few TGTGCCAGCAGCCGTGGGCCGTCCCGCACGTATGGCTACACCTTC CASSRGPSRTYGYTF
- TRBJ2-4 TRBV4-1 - TGCGCCAGCAGCCAAGAGTACCCGGGACGGAAAAACATTCAGTACTTC CASSQEYPGRKNIQYF
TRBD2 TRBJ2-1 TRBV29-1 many TGCAGCGTTGACGGGACTAGCAGTCGCGATGAGCAGTTCTTC CSVDGTSSRDEQFF
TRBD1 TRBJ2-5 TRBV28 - TGTGCCAGCAGTGCCGGGACAGGGGGCGCCGAGACCCAGTACTTC CASSAGTGGAETQYF
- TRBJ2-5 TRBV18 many TGTGCCAGCTCATCATCGGAGACCCAGTACTTC CASSSSETQYF
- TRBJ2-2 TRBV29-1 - TGCAGCATTTCAGGGGTGGGCGGGGAGCTGTTTTTT CSISGVGGELFF
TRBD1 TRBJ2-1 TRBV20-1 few TGCAGTGGACAGGGCCGCTACAATGAGCAGTTCTTC CSGQGRYNEQFF
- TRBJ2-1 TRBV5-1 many TGCGCCAGCAGCTTGGCACAGGGCAATACCTACAATGAGCAGTTCTTC CASSLAQGNTYNEQFF
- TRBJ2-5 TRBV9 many TGTGCCAGCAGCGTAGGAGACAGGCACCAAGAGACCCAGTACTTC CASSVGDRHQETQYF
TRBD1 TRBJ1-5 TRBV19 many TGTGCCAGTAGTACAGGACAGGGGCGGGGATATAGCAATCAGCCCCAGCATTTT CASSTGQGRGYSNQPQHF
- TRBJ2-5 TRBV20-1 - TGCAGTGCTACAGTGGTCCCACCCGAAGAGACCCAGTACTTC CSATVVPPEETQYF
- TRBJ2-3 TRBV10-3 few TGTGCCATCAGTGACCTGGCAACTAGCACAGATACGCAGTATTTT CAISDLATSTDTQYF
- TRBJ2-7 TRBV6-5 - TGTGCCAGCAGTTACTCGAATGGCGGATCCTCTTCAAACGAGCAGTACTTC CASSYSNGGSSSNEQYF
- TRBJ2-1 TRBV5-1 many TGCGCCAGCAGCCCGGGGGTGGATTGGGCATACAATGAGCAGTTCTTC CASSPGVDWAYNEQFF
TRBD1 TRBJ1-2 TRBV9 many TGTGCCAGCACGGGACAGGGGGCTTTCTATGGCTACACCTTC CASTGQGAFYGYTF
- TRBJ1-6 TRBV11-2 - TGTGCCAGCAGCTTACTTTTCTCACCCCTCCACTTT CASSLLFSPLHF
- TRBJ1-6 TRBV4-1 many TGCGCCAGCAGCCAAGATCCCCCGGGGGCGTTATCACCCCTCCACTTT CASSQDPPGALSPLHF
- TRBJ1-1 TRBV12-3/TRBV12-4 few TGTGCCAGCAGCCCTACGTCGGGTGGGGGCACTGAAGCTTTCTTT CASSPTSGGGTEAFF
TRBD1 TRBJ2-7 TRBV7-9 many TGTGCCAGCAAAGACGTTGCAGGGGGCTCCTACGAGCAGTACTTC CASKDVAGGSYEQYF
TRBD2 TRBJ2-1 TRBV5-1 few TGCGCCAGCAGCAGCTTGGGCGGGGGGTTTAATGAGCAGTTCTTC CASSSLGGGFNEQFF
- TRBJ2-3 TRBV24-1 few TGTGCCACCAGTGCCTCTGCCCCGGATACGCAGTATTTT CATSASAPDTQYF
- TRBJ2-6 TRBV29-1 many TGCAGCGTTGAAGAAGGCGGGACGTCCGCCTCTGGGGCCAACGTCCTGACTTTC CSVEEGGTSASGANVLTF
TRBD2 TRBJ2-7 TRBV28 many TGTGCCAGCAGCACCCCGACTAGCGGGAACCACCAGGGTGAGCAGTACTTC CASSTPTSGNHQGEQYF
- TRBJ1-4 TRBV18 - TGTGCCAGCTCACCGTTGGGGATGCCTAATGAAAAACTGTTTTTT CASSPLGMPNEKLFF
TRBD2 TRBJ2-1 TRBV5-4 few TGTGCCAGCAGCGCCACTAGCGCCCCTAGGTACAATGAGCAGTTCTTC CASSATSAPRYNEQFF
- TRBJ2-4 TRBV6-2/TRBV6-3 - TGTGCCAGCAGTTACGGCCCGGTGGGGGGCCCGGACATTCAGTACTTC CASSYGPVGGPDIQYF
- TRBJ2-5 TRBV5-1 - TGCGCCAGCAGCTTGCATGGAGGGGGCGGGGCAGGAGAGACCCAGTACTTC CASSLHGGGGAGETQYF
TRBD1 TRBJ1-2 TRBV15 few TGTGCCACCAGCACCCGGACAGGGGGCTACTATGGCTACACCTTC CATSTRTGGYYGYTF
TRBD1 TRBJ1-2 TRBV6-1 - TGTGCCAGCAGCCGGACAGGACCCATTCCTTCCTATGGCTACACCTTC CASSRTGPIPSYGYTF
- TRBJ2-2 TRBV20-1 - TGCAGTGCTAGTGCCGGGGGAGACACCGGGGAGCTGTTTTTT CSASAGGDTGELFF
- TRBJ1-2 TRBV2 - TGTGCCAGCAGACCCCTGGGGACACCGTATAACTATGGCTACACCTTC CASRPLGTPYNYGYTF
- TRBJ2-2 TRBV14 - TGTGCCAGCAGCCAAGTTGGGGAGCTGTTTTTT CASSQVGELFF
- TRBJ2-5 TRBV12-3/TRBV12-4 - TGTGCCAGCAGTTTAAGTGCCCTTCAGGGGGAGACCCAGTACTTC CASSLSALQGETQYF
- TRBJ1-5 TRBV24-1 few TGTGCCACCAGTGATAACAGGGTCAATCAGCCCCAGCATTTT CATSDNRVNQPQHF
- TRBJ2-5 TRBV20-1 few TGCAGTGCTAGAGATAGGTCGGGACAAGAGACCCAGTACTTC CSARDRSGQETQYF
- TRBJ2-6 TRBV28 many TGTGCCAGCAGTTTGGTAGGCAGGGCATCTGGGGCCAACGTCCTGACTTTC CASSLVGRASGANVLTF
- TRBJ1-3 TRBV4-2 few TGTGCCAGCAGCCAAGATTCGGGGGTAGAAGGAAACACCATATATTTT CASSQDSGVEGNTIYF
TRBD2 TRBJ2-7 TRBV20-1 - TGCAGTGCTAGAGAGGGGACTAGGGACTACGAGCAGTACTTC CSAREGTRDYEQYF
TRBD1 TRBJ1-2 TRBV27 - TGTGCCAGCAGTCTGACAGGGGGCTCGGGCTACACCTTC CASSLTGGSGYTF
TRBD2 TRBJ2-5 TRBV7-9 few TGTGCCAGCAGCGCCGGGGGAGGGCAAGAGACCCAGTACTTC CASSAGGGQETQYF
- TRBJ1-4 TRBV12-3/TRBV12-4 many TGTGCCAGCAGTTACCCCCCGGGGTCGAAAAAACTGTTTTTT CASSYPPGSKKLFF
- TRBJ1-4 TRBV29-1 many TGCAGCGTTGAAGAAGGTCGAAGCGAACTGTTTTTT CSVEEGRSELFF
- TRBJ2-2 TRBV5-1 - TGCGCCAGCAGCTTGGGACGGAACACCGGGGAGCTGTCTTTT CASSLGRNTGELSF
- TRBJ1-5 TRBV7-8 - TGTGCCAGCAGCTCAGCTGGGAAACTGGGAGGCAATCAGCCCCAGCATTTT CASSSAGKLGGNQPQHF
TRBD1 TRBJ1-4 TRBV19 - TGTGCCAGTAACTATAACAGGGGTGGTGAAAAACTGTTTTTT CASNYNRGGEKLFF
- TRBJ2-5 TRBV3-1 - TGTGCCTCCACCCAACATCAGGGCCCAGCCCACAGGATTTGGGAGACCCAGTACTTC CASTQHQGPAHRIWETQYF
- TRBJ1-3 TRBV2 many TGTGCCAGCACCCGACGGGGGAGCTCTGGAAACACCATATATTTT CASTRRGSSGNTIYF
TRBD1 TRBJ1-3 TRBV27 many TGTGCCAGCAGGAAACAGGGGGCCGATCGAAACGCCATATATTTT CASRKQGADRNAIYF